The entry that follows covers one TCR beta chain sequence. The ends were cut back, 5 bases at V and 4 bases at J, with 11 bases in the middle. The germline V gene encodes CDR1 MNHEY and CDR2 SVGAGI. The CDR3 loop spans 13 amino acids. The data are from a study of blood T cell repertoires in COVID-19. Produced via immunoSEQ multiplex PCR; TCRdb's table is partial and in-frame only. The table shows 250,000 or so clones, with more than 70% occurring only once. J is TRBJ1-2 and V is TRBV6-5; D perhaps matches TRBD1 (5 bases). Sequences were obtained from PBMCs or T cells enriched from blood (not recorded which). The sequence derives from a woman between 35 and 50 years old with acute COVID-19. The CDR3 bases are TGTGCCAGCAGTAGGGGACTGGGCTATGGCTACACCTTC. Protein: CASSRGLGYGYTF.